The 10 T cell receptor beta chains listed next were all sequenced from one sample in a study of cytotoxic CD8 clonotypes in ibrutinib-treated CLL. The assay was immunoSEQ multiplex PCR, and TCRdb's table has in-frame clones only and misses some. The sample has fewer than 400,000 clones, over 55% seen once. Sequenced here: PBMCs, sampled after 36 months of ibrutinib treatment. The receptors originated from a human donor with chronic lymphocytic leukemia.

V gene TRBV19 combines with J gene TRBJ1-2; D gene ambiguous. Trimming pared 10 bases from V and 0 bases from J, leaving 15 bases between. CDR1 and CDR2 from the germline V gene are LNHDA and SQIVND (reference sequence). This CDR3 comprises 14 residues. The CDR3: CATHTPLANYGYTF. In DNA form, the CDR3 reads TGTGCCACTCATACCCCTTTAGCTAACTATGGCTACACCTTC.

The chain recombines TRBV5-1 with TRBJ2-2; the D is unclear. Per germline, CDR1 SGHRS and CDR2 YFSETQ. V gave up 0 bases and J gave up 4 bases, with 7 bases separating them. This CDR3 contains 14 residues. Written as DNA, the CDR3 is TGCGCCAGCAGCTTGGGACACATCACCGGGGAGCTGTTTTTT. Protein: CASSLGHITGELFF.

This clone was found once. The chain uses TRBV9 and TRBJ2-7, with TRBD2 as a possible D gene (5 bases). Trimming shortened V by 3 bases and J by 3 bases, and 19 bases separated the two germline ends. From germline, CDR1 is SGDLS and CDR2 YYNGEE. The CDR3 covers 16 residues. CDR3: CASSADPGSTIYEQYF. In DNA, the CDR3 is TGTGCCAGCAGCGCCGATCCGGGATCCACGATCTACGAGCAGTACTTC.

The chain carries TRBV15 and TRBJ1-1; a possible D gene is TRBD1 (6 bases). The germline V gene has CDR1 LNHNV and CDR2 YYDKDF (reference sequence). V was cut by 5 bases and J by 5 bases, with 12 bases left in between. The CDR3 has 13 amino acids. The CDR3 loop reads CATSPEGTTEAFF. The CDR3 nucleotides read TGTGCCACCAGCCCAGAGGGGACAACTGAAGCTTTCTTT.

This clone was seen a few times. This chain uses TRBV7-2 with TRBJ2-5; 11 positions match TRBD2. The V gene's germline CDR1 is SGHTA and CDR2 FQGNSA. The V gene end was trimmed by 8 bases and the J gene end by 2 bases; junction bases not matched to a gene: 10. The CDR3 is 16 amino acids. This CDR3 reads CASSSSGRAPQETQYF. CDR3 nucleotides: TGTGCCAGCTCGAGTAGCGGGAGGGCCCCGCAAGAGACCCAGTACTTC.

V is TRBV6-5 and J is TRBJ2-7; TRBD2 aligns across 8 bases. Germline V gives CDR1 MNHEY, CDR2 SVGAGI. The CDR3 is 14 amino acids. V lost 6 bases, J lost 1 base, and 5 bases stayed unmatched. The CDR3 here is CASSPGLGSYEQYF. CDR3 coding DNA: TGTGCCAGCAGCCCGGGACTAGGGTCCTACGAGCAGTACTTC.

This chain connects TRBV9 to TRBJ1-1; D remains unclear. The CDR3 is 12 residues long. The germline V and J ends were trimmed by 3 bases and 1 base, with 4 bases remaining between them. Germline lookup yields CDR1 SGDLS and CDR2 YYNGEE. CDR3 residues: CASSERNTEAFF. CDR3 DNA sequence: TGTGCCAGCAGCGAGCGGAACACTGAAGCTTTCTTT. Full variable domain (remainder filled in from reference TRBV9 and TRBJ1-1): DSGVTQTPKHLITATGQRVTLRCSPRSGDLSVYWYQQSLDQGLQFLIQYYNGEERAKGNILERFSAQQFPDLHSELNLSSLELGDSALYFCASSERNTEAFFGQGTRLTVV.

CDR3 nucleotides: TGTGCCAGCAGCCTGGGTTACGAGCAGTACTTC. This encodes CASSLGYEQYF. The gene calls are TRBV14 and TRBJ2-7; D remains unclear. V gave up 4 bases and J gave up 4 bases, with 5 bases separating them. This CDR3 spans 11 amino acids. The germline V gene encodes CDR1 SGHDN and CDR2 FVKESK.

This rearrangement joins TRBV14 to TRBJ2-3; the D is unclear. CDR3 length: 13 residues. The germline V gene encodes CDR1 SGHDN and CDR2 FVKESK. Deletions cut 2 bases from V and 4 bases from J, with 7 bases between. CDR3 sequence reads: CASSQFFADTQYF. CDR3 DNA: TGTGCCAGCAGCCAATTCTTCGCAGATACGCAGTATTTT.

The V call is TRBV6-5, the J call TRBJ2-5; D may be TRBD1 (5 bases). V was shortened by 2 bases and J by 2 bases, with 9 bases between the two germline ends. Germline CDR1 is MNHEY and CDR2 is SVGAGI. The CDR3 spans 14 residues. CDR3 protein: CASSYPGPQETQYF. CDR3 coding DNA: TGTGCCAGCAGTTACCCAGGGCCTCAAGAGACCCAGTACTTC.